The rows below give T cell receptor beta chains drawn from one sample of a study of response to subunit inactivated influenza vaccine. Each CDR3 protein is one row after TCRdb ran MiXCR on the RT-PCR reads. Altogether more than 450,000 distinct CDR3 sequences are present, less than 10% being singletons, with the ten largest covering approximately 12%. The sequencing used PBMCs from blood, collected roughly 24 months after vaccination. All receptors come from a man aged 50-75 years who received an inactivated influenza vaccine. Both conserved end residues are part of each CDR3. A D gene is named only where the DNA matches it firmly. Only some rows state a clone size, as once, few, many or a class for expanded clones.

TRBJ2-3 . TRBV5-1 16 few TGCGCCAGCAGCTTGGTTAGGGGGGGCGTTGAAGATACGCAGTATTTT CASSLVRGGVEDTQYF
TRBJ2-1 TRBD1 TRBV7-8 14 . TGTGCCAGCAGCTTCGGGACAGAGTACAATGAGCAGTTCTTC CASSFGTEYNEQFF
TRBJ2-1 TRBD2 TRBV20-1 14 . TGCAGTGTAATGACTAGCCGTTCCTACAATGAGCAGTTCTTC CSVMTSRSYNEQFF
TRBJ2-7 . TRBV3-1 13 many TGTGCCAGCAGCCAAGCTGGGGTGAACGAGCAGTACTTC CASSQAGVNEQYF
TRBJ2-2 . TRBV11-2 15 many TGTGCCAGCAGCTTAGCCGGACCGAACACCGGGGAGCTGTTTTTT CASSLAGPNTGELFF
TRBJ2-7 . TRBV4-3 14 few TGCGCCAGCAGCCAAGTCGGCAGGGGTTACGAGCAGTACTTC CASSQVGRGYEQYF
TRBJ1-6 TRBD1 TRBV20-1 14 . TGCAGTGCTAGGACAGGGGGCGAAAATTCACCCCTCCACTTT CSARTGGENSPLHF
TRBJ2-2 TRBD2 TRBV29-1 14 many TGCAGCGCTAGCGGGATCGCGAACACCGGGGAGCTGTTTTTT CSASGIANTGELFF
TRBJ2-7 . TRBV5-6 13 many TGTGCCAGCAGCTTGGACAGCGCTTACGAGCAGTACTTC CASSLDSAYEQYF
TRBJ2-7 TRBD2 TRBV6-2/TRBV6-3 16 . TGTGCCAGCAGTTACTCGCGACTCGGGGGGGTCGACGAGCAGTACTTC CASSYSRLGGVDEQYF
TRBJ2-1 . TRBV27 16 many TGTGCCAGCAGTTTAACGGTGCTAGCGACTTATGATGAGCAGTTCTTC CASSLTVLATYDEQFF
TRBJ1-1 . TRBV6-5 14 few TGTGCCAGCACTTTCGAGGGAGTAGGCACTGAAGCTTTCTTT CASTFEGVGTEAFF
TRBJ2-3 TRBD2 TRBV12-3/TRBV12-4 17 few TGTGCCAGCAGCCCACTTGGGACTAGCGGATCCACAGATACGCAGTATTTT CASSPLGTSGSTDTQYF
TRBJ2-3 TRBD2 TRBV12-3/TRBV12-4 18 . TGTGCCAGCAGTTTCGGGCAGCGGGGCCTCCCAGGTGATAATACGCAGTATTTT CASSFGQRGLPGDNTQYF
TRBJ2-7 . TRBV7-8 20 few TGTGCCAGCAGCTCTCATCTACTAGAGACAGGACTATCAACCCCGTACGAGCAGTACTTC CASSSHLLETGLSTPYEQYF
TRBJ2-1 . TRBV2 15 many TGTGCCAGCAGCGGATCCGGGACCACTTACAATGAGCAGTTCTTC CASSGSGTTYNEQFF
TRBJ2-2 TRBD1 TRBV5-1 16 . TGCGCCAGCAGCAATCCGGGACAGGCGAACGCCGGGGAGCTGTTTTTT CASSNPGQANAGELFF
TRBJ2-5 . TRBV28 12 . TGTGCCAGCAGTATCCCCTGGGGGACCCAGTACTTC CASSIPWGTQYF